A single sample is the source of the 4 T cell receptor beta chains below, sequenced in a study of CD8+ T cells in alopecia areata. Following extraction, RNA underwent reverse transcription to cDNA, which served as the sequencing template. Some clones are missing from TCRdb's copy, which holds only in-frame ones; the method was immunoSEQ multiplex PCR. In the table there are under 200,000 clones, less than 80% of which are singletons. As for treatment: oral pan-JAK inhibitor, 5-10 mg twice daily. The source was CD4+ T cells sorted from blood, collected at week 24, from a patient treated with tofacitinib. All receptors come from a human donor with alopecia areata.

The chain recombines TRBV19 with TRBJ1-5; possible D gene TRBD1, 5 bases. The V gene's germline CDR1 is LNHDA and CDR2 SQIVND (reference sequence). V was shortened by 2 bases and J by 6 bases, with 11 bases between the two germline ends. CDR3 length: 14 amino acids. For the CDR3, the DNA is TGTGCCAGTAGTATATCGGGGGTCGCTCAGCCCCAGCATTTT. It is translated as CASSISGVAQPQHF.

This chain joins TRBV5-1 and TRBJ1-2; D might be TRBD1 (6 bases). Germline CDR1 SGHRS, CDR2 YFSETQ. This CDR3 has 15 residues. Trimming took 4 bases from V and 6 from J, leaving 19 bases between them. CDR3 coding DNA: TGCGCCAGCAGCCCGGGGGACCTCCGGGGGCATGGCTACACCTTC. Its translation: CASSPGDLRGHGYTF.

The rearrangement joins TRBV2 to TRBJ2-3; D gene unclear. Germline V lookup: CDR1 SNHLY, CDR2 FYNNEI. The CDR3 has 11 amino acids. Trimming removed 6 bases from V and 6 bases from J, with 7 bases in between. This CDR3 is CASRVWDTQYF. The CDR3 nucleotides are TGTGCCAGCAGGGTTTGGGATACGCAGTATTTT.

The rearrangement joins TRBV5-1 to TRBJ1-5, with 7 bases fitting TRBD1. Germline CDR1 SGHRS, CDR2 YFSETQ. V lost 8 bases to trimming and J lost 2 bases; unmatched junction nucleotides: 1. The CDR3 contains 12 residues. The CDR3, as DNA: TGCGCCAGGACAGGGCGCAATCAGCCCCAGCATTTT. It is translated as CARTGRNQPQHF.